This TCR beta chain stems from a study of blood T cell repertoires in COVID-19 (TCRdb year 2020). A note on the overall study: The collaborator samples originated in the United States, Italy and Spain and spanned the acute and convalescent phases of COVID-19. The prospective study material was composed of cDNA or gDNA derived from T cells, B-cell-depleted T cells, or PBMCs. Where available, HLA class I and class II types were obtained from metadata supplied by the sample provider rather than from assay-based typing. The dataset comprised deeply sampled blood TCRbeta repertoires from subjects exposed to, actively infected with, or recovered from COVID-19. Samples were obtained from the ongoing ImmuneRACE study (first 160 participants) and from 950 to 1,500 subjects provided by 6 global collaborators. Nearly every sample came with metadata listing a de-identified subject ID, COVID-19 status, age in years and sex. The repertoires were released in a freely available public database intended as a resource for research on the immune response to SARS-CoV-2.

Samples from volunteer blood donors who had recovered from COVID-19 were contributed by a second Seattle source. The collaborating institutions used their own protocols to collect whole blood in K2EDTA tubes. Collaborator samples were shipped for TCRbeta analysis as frozen whole blood, isolated PBMCs, or DNA extracted from either sample type. Overall results and qualifications from the work: The quantity of clinical and demographic metadata differed by source and by participant and was supplied without curation.

Details on this clone: No antigen is known for it. Per-nucleotide qualities are absent, and no much larger clonotype sits a single base away.

TCRbeta CDR3 regions were amplified from genomic DNA using the immunoSEQ Assay, a bias-controlled multiplex PCR. As for the authors' bioinformatics: Nucleated cell counts per sample were estimated from amplification of reference gene primers within the assay. To quantify the absolute abundance of each unique TCRbeta CDR3 rearrangement, sequence reads were collapsed and filtered. For each sample, productive Simpson clonality was calculated by taking the square root of Simpson's diversity index across productive rearrangements. Here the immuneACCESS table is served through TCRdb, limited to in-frame sequences with V and J called. Missing clones are a known gap in these copies; in checked studies unresolved V genes cover under half, and the rest lacks a known reason. D and trimming come from the DNA, and the V and J calls and clone size come from that table. In all, the sample holds under 250,000 clones, and around nine tenths of those were seen once. Around 1.7% of the sample is in the top ten clones.

Sequencing used peripheral blood. The TCR comes from a woman in her sixties who had recovered from COVID-19.

The CDR3: CASGQGPVDTQYF. The base sequence is TGTGCCAGCGGGCAGGGCCCAGTAGATACGCAGTATTTT. The V gene is TRBV6-4 and the J gene is TRBJ2-3, and TRBD1 may be the D gene, going by 5 matching bases. The V and J ends are trimmed by 8 bases and 5 bases, leaving 14 bases between them. The CDR3, cysteine through phenylalanine, is 13 amino acids long. Only the CDR3 part of the read is kept: 39 bases, read in frame from the first base. Looking up the germline V gene yields CDR1 MRHNA and CDR2 SNTAGT.